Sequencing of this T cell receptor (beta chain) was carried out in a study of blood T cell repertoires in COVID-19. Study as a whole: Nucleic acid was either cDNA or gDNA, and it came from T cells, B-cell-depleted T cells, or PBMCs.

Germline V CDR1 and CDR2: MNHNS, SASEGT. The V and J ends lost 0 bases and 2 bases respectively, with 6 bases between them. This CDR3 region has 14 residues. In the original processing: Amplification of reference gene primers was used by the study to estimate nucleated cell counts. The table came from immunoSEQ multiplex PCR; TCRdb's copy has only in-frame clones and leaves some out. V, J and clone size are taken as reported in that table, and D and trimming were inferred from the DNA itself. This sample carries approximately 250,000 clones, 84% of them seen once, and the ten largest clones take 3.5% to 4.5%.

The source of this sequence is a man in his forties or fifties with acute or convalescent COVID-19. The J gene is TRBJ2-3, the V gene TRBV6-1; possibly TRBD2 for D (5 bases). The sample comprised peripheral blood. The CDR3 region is CASSEAGATDTQYF. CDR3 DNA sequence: TGTGCCAGCAGTGAAGCGGGAGCCACAGATACGCAGTATTTT.